The 14 T cell receptor beta chains listed next were all sequenced from one sample in a study of cytomegalovirus exposure and HLA in healthy donors. In the PCR, 60 Vbeta and 13 Jbeta primers were used. The data were produced by immunoSEQ multiplex PCR, yet TCRdb's version contains in-frame clones alone and is incomplete. The sample includes about 120,000 clones, about 80% of them seen just once. The sample consisted of PBMCs. Receptors originate from a female donor in good health and CMV-seropositive.

V usage is TRBV18 and J usage is TRBJ1-5, with 9 nucleotides matching TRBD1. CDR1 is KGHSH, CDR2 LQKENI, per germline. The junction had 10 bases not matched to a gene; V was cut back by 3 bases and J by 10 bases. The CDR3 loop spans 15 amino acids. For the CDR3, the DNA is TGTGCCAGCTCACCTCCTCACCGGGACAGGGAACCCCAGCATTTT. This sequence encodes CASSPPHRDREPQHF.

This clone turned up a few times. The chain combines TRBV7-8 with TRBJ1-5; the D gene is possibly TRBD1 (6 bases). From germline, CDR1 is SGHVS and CDR2 FQNEAQ. CDR3 length equals 17 residues. Trimming shortened V by 0 bases and J by 3 bases, and 15 bases separated the two germline ends. The CDR3 nucleotides are TGTGCCAGCAGCTTAGCGCGTCGGGGGGCGCCCAATCAGCCCCAGCATTTT. Its translation: CASSLARRGAPNQPQHF.

The sample holds a few counts of this clone. J is TRBJ2-5 and V is TRBV25-1; perhaps TRBD1 as D (5 bases). The DNA end is a closer match to TRBJ2-7, so the J assignment may be wrong. CDR3 length equals 13 residues. Germline-derived CDR1 and CDR2 are MGHDK and SYGVNS. The CDR3 nucleotides are TGTGCCAGCAGTGGCGGACAAGCCTACGAGCAGTACTTC. Translating gives CASSGGQAYEQYF.

The V gene is TRBV30, the J gene TRBJ2-5; possibly TRBD2 for D (7 bases). V gave up 0 bases and J gave up 5 bases, with 16 bases separating them. The CDR3 has 15 amino acids. Germline V gene sequence: CDR1 GTSNPN, CDR2 SVGIG (reference sequence). Here the CDR3 reads CAWSVGRGLGETQYF. The CDR3 DNA is TGTGCCTGGAGTGTAGGGCGGGGGCTCGGGGAGACCCAGTACTTC. Using reference TRBV30 and TRBJ2-5 for the parts outside the CDR3, the full variable domain is SQTIHQWPATLVQPVGSPLSLECTVEGTSNPNLYWYRQAAGRGLQLLFYSVGIGQISSEVPQNLSASRPQDRQFILSSKKLLLSDSGFYLCAWSVGRGLGETQYFGPGTRLLVL.

The V and J genes are TRBV7-2 and TRBJ2-7; 8 nucleotides align to TRBD1. Germline V gene sequence: CDR1 SGHTA, CDR2 FQGNSA. The trim removed 5 bases at V and 5 bases at J, leaving 8 bases unmatched. This CDR3 has 14 amino acids. The CDR3 spells CASSPKTGDHEQYF. The CDR3 coding sequence is TGTGCCAGCAGCCCGAAGACAGGGGACCACGAGCAGTACTTC.

V and J are TRBV14 and TRBJ1-1, with TRBD1 as a possible D gene (5 bases). Trimming removed 4 bases from V and 8 bases from J, with 14 bases in between. Germline-derived CDR1 and CDR2 are SGHDN and FVKESK. There are 13 residues in the CDR3. The CDR3 nucleotides read TGTGCCAGCAGCCGCAACCAGGGTTGGGAAGCTTTCTTT. Residues: CASSRNQGWEAFF.

The J gene is TRBJ2-7, the V gene TRBV6-5, with 7 nucleotides matching TRBD1. Trimming took 7 bases from V and 4 from J; bases not matched to a gene: 13. CDR3 length: 15 residues. Germline CDR1 and CDR2: MNHEY and SVGAGI. The CDR3 DNA reads as TGTGCCAGCACCGACCCGAGACAGGGAAGGTACGAGCAGTACTTC. Amino acid sequence: CASTDPRQGRYEQYF.

In the case of this clone: Its ends do not fully match the called genes, so a read error is possible. V usage is TRBV28 and J usage is TRBJ1-5; D might be TRBD1 (5 bases). CDR1 and CDR2 (germline): MDHEN, SYDVKM. This CDR3 is 16 amino acids long. CDR3: CASSLWGRTSNQPQHF. The CDR3 DNA is TGTGCCAGCAGCTTATGGGGGAGGACTAGCAATCAGCCCCAGCATTTT.

The rearrangement joins TRBV9 to TRBJ2-3, with 7 bases that match TRBD1. The CDR3 is 15 amino acids. The V and J ends lost 0 bases and 3 bases, in that order; junction bases with no gene match: 4. Germline V gives CDR1 SGDLS, CDR2 YYNGEE. For the CDR3, the DNA is TGTGCCAGCAGCGTAGAACAGGGGAGAACAGATACGCAGTATTTT. Translating gives CASSVEQGRTDTQYF. Based on the CDR3 plus reference TRBV9 and TRBJ2-3, the full variable domain is DSGVTQTPKHLITATGQRVTLRCSPRSGDLSVYWYQQSLDQGLQFLIQYYNGEERAKGNILERFSAQQFPDLHSELNLSSLELGDSALYFCASSVEQGRTDTQYFGPGTRLTVL.

The sample holds a few counts of this clone. The chain carries TRBV6-1 and TRBJ1-2; D perhaps matches TRBD1 (5 bases). Trimming removed 3 bases from V and 5 bases from J, with 10 bases in between. CDR3 length equals 13 residues. Germline CDR1 is MNHNS and CDR2 is SASEGT. The CDR3 sequence is CASSETALYGYTF. The CDR3 nucleotides read TGTGCCAGCAGTGAGACAGCCTTGTATGGCTACACCTTC.

A remark on this clone: The junction departs from the called germline gene at one end, perhaps through a read error. This sample also contains other DNA sequences that code for the same CDR3. CDR3 nucleotide sequence: TGCGCCTGGAGTGGAGACAGGTTAGGGGGAGACGAGCAGTACTTC. Amino acid sequence: CAWSGDRLGGDEQYF. J is TRBJ2-7 and V is TRBV30; tentative D call: TRBD1 (6 bases). The CDR3 sequence is 15 residues long. Germline V CDR1 and CDR2: GTSNPN, SVGIG (reference sequence).

This clone was detected only once. V gene TRBV7-6 combines with J gene TRBJ2-2; possible D gene TRBD2, 5 bases. Looked up from germline, CDR1 is SGHVS and CDR2 is FNYEAQ. V shed 1 base and J shed 0 bases, with 12 bases lying between them. The CDR3 runs 17 residues. CDR3 DNA sequence: TGTGCCAGCAGCTTAGTCGTTGGGCGGGCGAACACCGGGGAGCTGTTTTTT. Residues: CASSLVVGRANTGELFF.

This chain connects TRBV6-1 to TRBJ1-1; D is possibly TRBD1 (6 bases). This CDR3 is built from 15 residues. In germline, CDR1 is MNHNS, CDR2 SASEGT. Trimming removed 7 bases from V and 4 bases from J, with 19 bases in between. The CDR3 loop reads CASTGAEYYGTEAFF. CDR3 DNA sequence: TGTGCCAGCACAGGGGCGGAGTACTATGGCACTGAAGCTTTCTTT.

The chain is built from TRBV30 and TRBJ1-5; TRBD1 agrees at 7 bases. This CDR3 spans 15 amino acids. V gave up 4 bases and J gave up 3 bases; unmatched junction bases: 9. Germline V gene sequence: CDR1 GTSNPN, CDR2 SVGIG (reference sequence). Written as DNA, the CDR3 is TGTGCCTGGACGCCACACAGGGGCGTCAATCAGCCCCAGCATTTT. It yields the protein CAWTPHRGVNQPQHF.